A selection of T cell receptor beta chains follows, all from one sample in a study of OX40 agonist ivuxolimab in advanced cancers. This table comes from immunoSEQ multiplex PCR, and its TCRdb copy is limited to in-frame clones, with some not included. The sample contains over 25,000 clones, 80% to 85% of which appear only once. Sequencing used CD4+ or CD8+ T cells sorted from blood, obtained in a trial of the OX40 agonist ivuxolimab. The receptors shown here come from an adult with an advanced solid tumor such as melanoma, head and neck, liver or kidney cancer. Each CDR3 is given without its conserved first and last residue.

v_call	j_call	cdr3_aa
TRBV6-5	TRBJ2-7	ASSYGSGESYEQY
TRBV19	TRBJ2-2	ASSIEGYPELF
TRBV19	TRBJ2-5	ASSSIWTGKETQY
TRBV2	TRBJ2-7	ASSTGTGTYEQY
TRBV18	TRBJ2-7	ASSPAGDYEQY
TRBV2	TRBJ2-2	ASIDRGHRPGELF
TRBV7-9	TRBJ2-7	ASSPNRGSSSYEQY
TRBV7-9	TRBJ2-1	ASSPPLAGDGDEQF
TRBV12-2	TRBJ2-7	ASRRREASYEQY
TRBV27	TRBJ2-2	ASSSDVGPNTGELF
TRBV19	TRBJ2-3	ASTPGLFYTDTQY
TRBV6-6	TRBJ2-7	ASRLRTGGLEQY
TRBV28	TRBJ1-2	ASLRGDYGYT
TRBV6-5	TRBJ2-5	ASSFGETQY
TRBV29-1	TRBJ2-1	SAAVGTPLGNEQF
TRBV6-5	TRBJ1-2	ASSYSDRGLGYT
TRBV15	TRBJ2-7	ATSRGADEQY
TRBV11-2	TRBJ1-2	ASSLAAGLDNYGYT
TRBV18	TRBJ2-5	ASSQPGQGWDQETQY
TRBV28	TRBJ2-5	ASSFAQETQY
TRBV11-2	TRBJ2-1	ASSLEFGPRGQF
TRBV4-1	TRBJ2-5	ASSQGSGRGETQY
TRBV6-5	TRBJ2-1	ASRGQIDNEQF
TRBV7-9	TRBJ1-1	ASSSGGGAF
TRBV4-2	TRBJ2-5	ASSQERETQY
TRBV2	TRBJ2-1	ASSDERSSYNEQF
TRBV11-2	TRBJ2-3	ASSYTSGGADTQY
TRBV28	TRBJ2-7	ASTTSGHKAYEQY
TRBV19	TRBJ2-5	ASSIRGWETQY
TRBV27	TRBJ2-7	ASSYSLDRVFEQY
TRBV12-5	TRBJ2-1	ASGYGLAGNNEQF
TRBV29-1	TRBJ2-7	SVEGWGTTYEQY
TRBV5-6	TRBJ2-7	ASSSGGSYEQY
TRBV27	TRBJ2-1	ASSLTQYSYNEQF
TRBV4-2	TRBJ2-3	ASSLRPTSGEDTQY
TRBV6-5	TRBJ1-2	ASSYREGVLGGYT
TRBV5-6	TRBJ2-5	ASSPRGQGETQY
TRBV5-1	TRBJ2-5	ASSEGTSGLETQY
TRBV11-3	TRBJ2-2	ASSLGTGITGELF
TRBV28	TRBJ2-7	ASSSGTGLYEQY
TRBV30	TRBJ2-7	AWSLIPSYEQY
TRBV5-1	TRBJ2-1	ASSLWVGGSRNEQF
TRBV28	TRBJ2-7	ASKPSGTSPYEQY
TRBV13	TRBJ2-7	ASSLGTGAYEQY
TRBV5-1	TRBJ1-1	ASSGTGFEAF
TRBV5-3	TRBJ2-7	ARSPKTVNAGGCYEQY
TRBV4-1	TRBJ1-4	ASSQGLFGGESEKLF
TRBV5-6	TRBJ2-3	ASSREQITDTQY
TRBV7-9	TRBJ1-1	ASSSTNTEAF
TRBV5-1	TRBJ2-7	ASKDSSYEQY
TRBV2	TRBJ2-5	ASRRVGGNAETQY
TRBV4-2	TRBJ2-2	ASSQDNLGIGAGELF
TRBV2	TRBJ1-2	ASNGGLAYGYT
TRBV10-3	TRBJ2-3	AISTGLGTDTQY
TRBV5-4	TRBJ2-1	ASSPELAGYNEQF
TRBV7-9	TRBJ2-7	ASVSPRGPYEQY
TRBV19	TRBJ1-2	ASRYRGSGYGYT